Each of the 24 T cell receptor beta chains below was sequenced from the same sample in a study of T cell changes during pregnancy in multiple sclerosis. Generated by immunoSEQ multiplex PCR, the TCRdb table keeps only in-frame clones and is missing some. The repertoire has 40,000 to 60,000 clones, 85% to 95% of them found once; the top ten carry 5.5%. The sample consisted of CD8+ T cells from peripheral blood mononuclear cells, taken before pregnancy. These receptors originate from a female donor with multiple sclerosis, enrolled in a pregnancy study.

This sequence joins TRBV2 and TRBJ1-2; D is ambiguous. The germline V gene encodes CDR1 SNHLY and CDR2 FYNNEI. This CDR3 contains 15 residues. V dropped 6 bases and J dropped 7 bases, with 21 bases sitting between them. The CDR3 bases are TGTGCCAGCAGCTCAGAGGGCCGTCGGGTGCGTGGCTACACCTTC. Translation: CASSSEGRRVRGYTF.

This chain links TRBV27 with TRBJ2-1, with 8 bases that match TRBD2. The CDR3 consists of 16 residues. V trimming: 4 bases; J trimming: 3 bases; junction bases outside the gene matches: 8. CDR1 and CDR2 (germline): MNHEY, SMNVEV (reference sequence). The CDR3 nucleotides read TGTGCCAGCAGTTCCCTTCTAGCGGGCAACTACAATGAGCAGTTCTTC. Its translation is CASSSLLAGNYNEQFF.

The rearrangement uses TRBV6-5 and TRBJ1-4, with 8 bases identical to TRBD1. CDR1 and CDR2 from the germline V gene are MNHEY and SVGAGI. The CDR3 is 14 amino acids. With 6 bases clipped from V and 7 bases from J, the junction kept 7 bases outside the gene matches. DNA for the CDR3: TGTGCCAGCAGACCCCAGGGGGCCAGTGAAAAACTGTTTTTT. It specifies CASRPQGASEKLFF.

The chain's CDR3 is CASSGTGWGLLNTGELFF. CDR3 sequence (DNA): TGTGCCAGCAGCGGAACAGGGTGGGGATTACTGAACACCGGGGAGCTGTTTTTT. This rearrangement joins TRBV5-6 to TRBJ2-2, with D maybe TRBD1 (6 bases). The CDR3 covers 18 residues. Per germline, CDR1 SGHDT and CDR2 YYEEEE. V was shortened by 4 bases and J by 1 base, with 20 bases between the two germline ends.

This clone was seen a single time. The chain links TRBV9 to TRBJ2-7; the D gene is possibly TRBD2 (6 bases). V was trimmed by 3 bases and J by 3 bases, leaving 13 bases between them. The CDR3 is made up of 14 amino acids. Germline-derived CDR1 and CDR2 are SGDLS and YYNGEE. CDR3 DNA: TGTGCCAGCAGCGATAGCGGACTGGACTACGAGCAGTACTTC. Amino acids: CASSDSGLDYEQYF.

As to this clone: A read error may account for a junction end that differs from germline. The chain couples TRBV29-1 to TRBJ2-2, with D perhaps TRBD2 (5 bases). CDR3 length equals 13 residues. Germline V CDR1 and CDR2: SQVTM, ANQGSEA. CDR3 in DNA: TGCAGCGGTGAACGGGAAAACACCGGGGAGCTGTTTTTT. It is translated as CSGERENTGELFF.

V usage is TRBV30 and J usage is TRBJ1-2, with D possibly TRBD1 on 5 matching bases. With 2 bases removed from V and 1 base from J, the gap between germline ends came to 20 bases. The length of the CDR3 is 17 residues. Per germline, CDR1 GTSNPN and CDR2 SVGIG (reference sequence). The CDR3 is CAWSQGVAEGDNYGYTF. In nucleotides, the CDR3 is TGTGCCTGGAGTCAAGGGGTGGCGGAGGGTGATAACTATGGCTACACCTTC.

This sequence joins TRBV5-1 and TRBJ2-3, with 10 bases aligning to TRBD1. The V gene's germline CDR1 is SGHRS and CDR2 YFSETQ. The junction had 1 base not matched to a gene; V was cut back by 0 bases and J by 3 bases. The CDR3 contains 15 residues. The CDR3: CASSLGTGGTDTQYF. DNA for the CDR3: TGCGCCAGCAGCTTGGGGACAGGGGGTACAGATACGCAGTATTTT.

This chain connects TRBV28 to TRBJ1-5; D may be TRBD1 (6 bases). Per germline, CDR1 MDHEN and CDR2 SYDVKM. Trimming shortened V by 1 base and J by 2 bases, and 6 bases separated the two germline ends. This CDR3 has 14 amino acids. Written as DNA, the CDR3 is TGTGCCAGCAGTTTATCAGGGGGCAATCAGCCCCAGCATTTT. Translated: CASSLSGGNQPQHF.

The CDR3 loop is CASSLAGTGDSGANVLTF. In nucleotides, the CDR3 is TGTGCCAGCAGCTTAGCAGGGACAGGGGACTCTGGGGCCAACGTCCTGACTTTC. V gene TRBV7-9 combines with J gene TRBJ2-6, with TRBD1 identical over 10 bases. V trimming: 0 bases; J trimming: 0 bases; junction bases outside the gene matches: 2. The CDR3 contains 18 residues. Germline V gives CDR1 SEHNR, CDR2 FQNEAQ (reference sequence). The entire variable domain, with the rest obtained from reference TRBV7-9 and TRBJ2-6, is as follows: DTGVSQNPRHKITKRGQNVTFRCDPISEHNRLYWYRQTLGQGPEFLTYFQNEAQLEKSRLLSDRFSAERPKGSFSTLEIQRTEQGDSAMYLCASSLAGTGDSGANVLTFGAGSRLTVL.

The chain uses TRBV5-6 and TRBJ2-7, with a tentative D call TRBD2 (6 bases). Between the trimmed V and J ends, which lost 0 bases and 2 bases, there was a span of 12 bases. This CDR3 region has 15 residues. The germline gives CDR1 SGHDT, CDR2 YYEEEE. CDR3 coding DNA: TGTGCCAGCAGCTTGGTTGCACTAGCTGCCTACGAGCAGTACTTC. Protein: CASSLVALAAYEQYF.

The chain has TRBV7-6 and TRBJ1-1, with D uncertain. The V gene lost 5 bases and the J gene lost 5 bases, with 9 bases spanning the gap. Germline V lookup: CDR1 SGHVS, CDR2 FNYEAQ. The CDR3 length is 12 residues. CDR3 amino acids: CASSPGGTEAFF. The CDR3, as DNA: TGTGCCAGCAGCCCCGGAGGTACTGAAGCTTTCTTT.

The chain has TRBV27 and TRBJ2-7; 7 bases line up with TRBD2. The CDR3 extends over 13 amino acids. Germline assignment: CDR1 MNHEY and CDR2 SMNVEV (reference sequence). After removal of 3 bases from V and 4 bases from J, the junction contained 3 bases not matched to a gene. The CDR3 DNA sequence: TGTGCCAGCAGTTTGGGAGGGGATTACGAGCAGTACTTC. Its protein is CASSLGGDYEQYF.

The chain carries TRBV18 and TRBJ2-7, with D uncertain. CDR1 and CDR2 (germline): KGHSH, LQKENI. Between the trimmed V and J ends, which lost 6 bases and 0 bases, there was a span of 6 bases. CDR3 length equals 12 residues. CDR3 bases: TGTGCCAGCTCGCCGAGCTCCTACGAGCAGTACTTC. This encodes CASSPSSYEQYF. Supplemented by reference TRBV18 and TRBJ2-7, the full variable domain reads NAGVMQNPRHLVRRRGQEARLRCSPMKGHSHVYWYRQLPEEGLKFMVYLQKENIIDESGMPKERFSAEFPKEGPSILRIQQVVRGDSAAYFCASSPSSYEQYFGPGTRLTVT.

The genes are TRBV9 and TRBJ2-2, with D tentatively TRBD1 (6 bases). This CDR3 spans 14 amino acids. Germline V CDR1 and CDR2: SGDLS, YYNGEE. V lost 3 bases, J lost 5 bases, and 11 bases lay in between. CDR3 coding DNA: TGTGCCAGCAGCGCTCCAGGGGAAACCGGGGAGCTGTTTTTT. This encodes CASSAPGETGELFF.

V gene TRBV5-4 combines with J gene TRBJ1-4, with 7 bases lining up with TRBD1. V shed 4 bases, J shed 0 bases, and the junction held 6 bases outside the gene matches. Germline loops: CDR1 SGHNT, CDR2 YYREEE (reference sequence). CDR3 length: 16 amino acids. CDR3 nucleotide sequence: TGTGCCAGCAGCGTTATGGGGACAGCAACTAATGAAAAACTGTTTTTT. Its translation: CASSVMGTATNEKLFF.

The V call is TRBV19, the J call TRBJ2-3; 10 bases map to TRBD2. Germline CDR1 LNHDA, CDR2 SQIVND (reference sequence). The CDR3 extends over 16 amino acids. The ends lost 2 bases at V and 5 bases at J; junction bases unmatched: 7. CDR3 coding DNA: TGTGCCAGTAGTATACTGAGCGGGAGGGCGGGAGATACGCAGTATTTT. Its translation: CASSILSGRAGDTQYF.

CDR3 protein: CASSQEEFSYEQYF. The CDR3, as DNA: TGTGCCAGCAGCCAAGAGGAGTTCTCCTACGAGCAGTACTTC. The chain employs TRBV4-2 and TRBJ2-7; D gene unclear. CDR1 and CDR2 from the germline V gene are LGHNA and YNFKEQ. The CDR3 runs 14 residues. V dropped 0 bases and J dropped 0 bases, with 6 bases sitting between them.

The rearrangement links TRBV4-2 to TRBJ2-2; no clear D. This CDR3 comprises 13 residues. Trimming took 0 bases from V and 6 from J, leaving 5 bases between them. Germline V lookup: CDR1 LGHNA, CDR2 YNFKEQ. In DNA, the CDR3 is TGTGCCAGCAGCCAAGAGGCTCCCGGGGAGCTGTTTTTT. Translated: CASSQEAPGELFF.

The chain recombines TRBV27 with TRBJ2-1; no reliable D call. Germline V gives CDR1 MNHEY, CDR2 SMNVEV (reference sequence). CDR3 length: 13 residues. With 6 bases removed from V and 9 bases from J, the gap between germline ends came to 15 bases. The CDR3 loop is CASRNRVSIEQFF. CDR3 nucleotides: TGTGCCAGCAGGAACCGGGTTTCCATTGAGCAGTTCTTC.

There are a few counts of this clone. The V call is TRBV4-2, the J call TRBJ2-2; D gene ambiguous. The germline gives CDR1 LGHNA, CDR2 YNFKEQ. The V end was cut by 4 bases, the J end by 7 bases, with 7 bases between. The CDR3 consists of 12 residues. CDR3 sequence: CASSPVVGELFF. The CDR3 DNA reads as TGTGCCAGCAGCCCTGTTGTCGGGGAGCTGTTTTTT.

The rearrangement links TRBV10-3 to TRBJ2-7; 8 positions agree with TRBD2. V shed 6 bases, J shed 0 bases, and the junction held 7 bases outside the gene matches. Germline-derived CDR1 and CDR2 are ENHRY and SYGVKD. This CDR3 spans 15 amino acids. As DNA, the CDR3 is TGTGCCATCAGAACCGGGACTAGGACCTCCTACGAGCAGTACTTC. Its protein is CAIRTGTRTSYEQYF.

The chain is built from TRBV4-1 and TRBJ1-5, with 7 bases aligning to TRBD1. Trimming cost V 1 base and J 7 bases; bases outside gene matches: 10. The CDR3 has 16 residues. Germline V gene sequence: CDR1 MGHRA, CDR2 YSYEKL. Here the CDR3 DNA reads TGCGCCAGCAGCCAAGGGGGAAGGGGGCTGGGGCAGCCCCAGCATTTT. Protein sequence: CASSQGGRGLGQPQHF.

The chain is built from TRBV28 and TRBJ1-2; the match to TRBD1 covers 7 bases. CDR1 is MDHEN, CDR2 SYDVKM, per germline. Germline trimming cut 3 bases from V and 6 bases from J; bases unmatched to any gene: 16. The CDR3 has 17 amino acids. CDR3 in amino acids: CASSFLGLTGAGDGYTF. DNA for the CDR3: TGTGCCAGCAGTTTTTTAGGGCTAACAGGGGCCGGAGATGGCTACACCTTC.